This T cell receptor (beta chain) was sequenced for a study of shared clonotypes between healthy human individuals. Study as a whole: A donor's plate count was three for CD4 naive and three for CD4 memory; CD8 naive had two and CD8 memory one.

The CDR3 consists of 16 residues. The V end was cut by 1 base, the J end by 4 bases, with 14 bases between. Germline V gives CDR1 SGHRS, CDR2 YFSETQ. TCRdb keeps only in-frame clones here, not all; method: immunoSEQ multiplex PCR. Of some 1 million clones in the sample, 70% to 80% were seen once. This TCR derives from a young man in good health. Material for sequencing was memory CD4+ T cells sorted from blood. As for subset: CD45RA-negative fraction. The chain carries TRBV5-1 and TRBJ2-2; possibly TRBD1 for D (5 bases). In DNA, the CDR3 is TGCGCCAGCAGCTTGAGTGCCCTTAGGGGCACCGGGGAGCTGTTTTTT. Its translation is CASSLSALRGTGELFF.